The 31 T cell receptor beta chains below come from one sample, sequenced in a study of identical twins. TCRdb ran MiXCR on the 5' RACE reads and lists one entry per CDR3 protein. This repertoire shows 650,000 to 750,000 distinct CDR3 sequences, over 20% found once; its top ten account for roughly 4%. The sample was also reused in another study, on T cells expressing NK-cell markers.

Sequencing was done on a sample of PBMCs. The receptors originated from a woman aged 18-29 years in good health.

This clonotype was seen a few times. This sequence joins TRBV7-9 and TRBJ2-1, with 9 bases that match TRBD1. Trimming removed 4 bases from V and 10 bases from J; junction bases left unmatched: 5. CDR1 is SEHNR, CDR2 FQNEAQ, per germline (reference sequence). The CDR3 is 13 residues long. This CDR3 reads CASSSTGGREQFF. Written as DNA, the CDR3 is TGTGCCAGCAGCTCGACAGGGGGTAGGGAGCAGTTCTTC.

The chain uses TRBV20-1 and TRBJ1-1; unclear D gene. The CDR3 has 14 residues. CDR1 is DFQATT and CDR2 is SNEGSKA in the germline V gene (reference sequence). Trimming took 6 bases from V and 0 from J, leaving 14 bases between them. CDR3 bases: TGCAGTGCCCCCCCCGGCGGAATGAACACTGAAGCTTTCTTT. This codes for CSAPPGGMNTEAFF.

CDR3 sequence reads: CAWIPAGAGNEQFF. For the CDR3, the DNA is TGTGCCTGGATACCAGCGGGAGCTGGCAATGAGCAGTTCTTC. J is TRBJ2-1 and V is TRBV30, with 8 bases matching TRBD2. Unmatched junction bases numbered 8, after V lost 4 bases and J lost 6 bases. Germline V gene lookup returns CDR1 GTSNPN and CDR2 SVGIG (reference sequence). The CDR3 contains 14 residues.

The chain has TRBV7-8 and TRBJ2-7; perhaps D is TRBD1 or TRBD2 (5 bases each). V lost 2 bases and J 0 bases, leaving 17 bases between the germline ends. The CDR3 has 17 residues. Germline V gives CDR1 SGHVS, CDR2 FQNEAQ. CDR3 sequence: CASSLIWGPAFSYEQYF. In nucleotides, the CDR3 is TGTGCCAGCAGCTTAATATGGGGACCCGCCTTCTCCTACGAGCAGTACTTC.

In nucleotides, the CDR3 is TGTGCCAGCGGAACCTCTGGGGCCAACGTCCTGACTTTC. Protein product: CASGTSGANVLTF. The chain joins TRBV12-3 or TRBV12-4 to TRBJ2-6; unclear D gene. The germline V and J ends were trimmed by 8 bases and 0 bases, with 5 bases remaining between them. The CDR3 runs 13 residues.

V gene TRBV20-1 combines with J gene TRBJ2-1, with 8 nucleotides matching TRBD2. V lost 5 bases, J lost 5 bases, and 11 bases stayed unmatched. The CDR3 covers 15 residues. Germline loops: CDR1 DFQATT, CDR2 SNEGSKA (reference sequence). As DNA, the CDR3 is TGCAGTGCTCAGCTGGCGGGGGGTTCTAACAATGAGCAGTTCTTC. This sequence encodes CSAQLAGGSNNEQFF.

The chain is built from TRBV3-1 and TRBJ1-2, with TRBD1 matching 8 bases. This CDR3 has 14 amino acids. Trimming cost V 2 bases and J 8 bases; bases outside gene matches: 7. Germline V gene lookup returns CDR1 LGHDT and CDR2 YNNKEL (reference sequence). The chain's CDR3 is CASSQRTGIHGYTF. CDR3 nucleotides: TGTGCCAGCAGCCAAAGGACAGGGATTCACGGCTACACCTTC.

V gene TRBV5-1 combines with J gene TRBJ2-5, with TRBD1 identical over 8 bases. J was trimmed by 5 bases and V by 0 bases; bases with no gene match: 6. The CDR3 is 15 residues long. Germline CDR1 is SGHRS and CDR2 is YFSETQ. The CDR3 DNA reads TGCGCCAGCAGCTTGGATGGCAGGGGGCGGGAGACCCAGTACTTC. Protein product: CASSLDGRGRETQYF.

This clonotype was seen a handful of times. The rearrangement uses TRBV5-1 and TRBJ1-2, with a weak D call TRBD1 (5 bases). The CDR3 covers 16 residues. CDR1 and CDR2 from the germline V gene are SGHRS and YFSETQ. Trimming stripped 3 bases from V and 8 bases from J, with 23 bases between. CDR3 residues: CASSSGSGGRRKGYTF. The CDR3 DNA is TGCGCCAGCAGCTCCGGCAGTGGGGGACGGCGGAAAGGCTACACCTTC.

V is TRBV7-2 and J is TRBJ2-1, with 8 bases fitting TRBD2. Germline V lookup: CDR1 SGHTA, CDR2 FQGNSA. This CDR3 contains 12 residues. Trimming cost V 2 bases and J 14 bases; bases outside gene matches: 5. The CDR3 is CASSLTGREEFF. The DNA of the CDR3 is TGTGCCAGCAGCTTAACCGGGAGGGAGGAGTTCTTC.

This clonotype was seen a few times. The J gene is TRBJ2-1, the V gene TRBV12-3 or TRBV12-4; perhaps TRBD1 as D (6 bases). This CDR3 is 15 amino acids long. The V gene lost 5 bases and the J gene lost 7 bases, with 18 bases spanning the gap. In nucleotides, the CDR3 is TGTGCCAGCAGTCCTACAGGGCACCGTCTTAATGAGCAGTTCTTC. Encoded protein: CASSPTGHRLNEQFF.

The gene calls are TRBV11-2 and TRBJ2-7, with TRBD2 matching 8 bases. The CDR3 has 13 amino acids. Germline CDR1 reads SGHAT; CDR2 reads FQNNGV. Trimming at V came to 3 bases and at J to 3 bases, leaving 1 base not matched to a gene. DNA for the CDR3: TGTGCCAGCAGCTTGACTAGCGACTACGAGCAGTACTTC. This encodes CASSLTSDYEQYF.

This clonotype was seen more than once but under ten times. The CDR3 nucleotides read TGTGCCAGCAGCGTAGTTCTGGGCACCGGGGAGCTGTTTTTT. Translation: CASSVVLGTGELFF. The chain combines TRBV9 with TRBJ2-2; no clear D. Trimming cost V 0 bases and J 4 bases, with 7 bases left between them. The CDR3 length is 14 residues. Looked up from germline, CDR1 is SGDLS and CDR2 is YYNGEE.

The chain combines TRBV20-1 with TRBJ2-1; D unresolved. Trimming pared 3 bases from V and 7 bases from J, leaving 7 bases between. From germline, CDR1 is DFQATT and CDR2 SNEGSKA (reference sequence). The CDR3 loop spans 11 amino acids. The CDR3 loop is CSASTPNEQFF. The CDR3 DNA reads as TGCAGTGCTAGCACGCCTAATGAGCAGTTCTTC.

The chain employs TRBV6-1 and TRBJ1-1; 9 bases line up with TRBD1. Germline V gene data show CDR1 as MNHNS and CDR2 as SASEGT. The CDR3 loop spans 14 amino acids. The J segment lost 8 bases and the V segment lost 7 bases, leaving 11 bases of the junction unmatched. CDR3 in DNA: TGTGCCAGCACCCAGACCGGGACAGGGAGGGAAGCTTTCTTT. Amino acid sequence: CASTQTGTGREAFF.

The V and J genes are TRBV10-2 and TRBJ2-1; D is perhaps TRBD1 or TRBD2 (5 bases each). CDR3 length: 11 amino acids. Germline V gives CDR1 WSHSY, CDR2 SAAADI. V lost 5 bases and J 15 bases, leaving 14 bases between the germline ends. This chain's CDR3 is CASSIRDRGFF. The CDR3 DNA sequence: TGCGCCAGCAGTATCCGGGACCGGGGGTTCTTC.

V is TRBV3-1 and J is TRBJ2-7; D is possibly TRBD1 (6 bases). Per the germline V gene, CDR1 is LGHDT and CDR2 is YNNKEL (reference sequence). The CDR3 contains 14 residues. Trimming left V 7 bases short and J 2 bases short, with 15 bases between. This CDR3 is CASTPQGQPYEQYF. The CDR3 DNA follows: TGTGCCAGCACCCCCCAGGGACAACCCTACGAGCAGTACTTC.

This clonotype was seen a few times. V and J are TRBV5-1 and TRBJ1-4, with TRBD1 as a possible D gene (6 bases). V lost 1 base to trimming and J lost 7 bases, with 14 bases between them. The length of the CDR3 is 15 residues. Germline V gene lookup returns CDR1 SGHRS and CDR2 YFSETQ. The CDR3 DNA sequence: TGCGCCAGCAGCTTGTGGTCGGGACAAGTTGAAAAACTGTTTTTT. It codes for CASSLWSGQVEKLFF.

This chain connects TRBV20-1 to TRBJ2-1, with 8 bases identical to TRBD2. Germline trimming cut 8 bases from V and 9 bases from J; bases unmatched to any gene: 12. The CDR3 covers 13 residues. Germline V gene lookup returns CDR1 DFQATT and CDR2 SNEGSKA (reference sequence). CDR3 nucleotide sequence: TGCAGTTCAAAGCGGGAGCCCGAGTCTGAGCAGTTCTTC. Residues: CSSKREPESEQFF.

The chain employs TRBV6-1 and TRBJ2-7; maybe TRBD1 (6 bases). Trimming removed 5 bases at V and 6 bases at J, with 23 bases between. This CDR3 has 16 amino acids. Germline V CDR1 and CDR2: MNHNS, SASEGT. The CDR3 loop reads CASSRRQAQATSEQYF. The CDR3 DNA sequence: TGTGCCAGCAGTCGACGACAGGCACAAGCAACCAGCGAGCAGTACTTC.

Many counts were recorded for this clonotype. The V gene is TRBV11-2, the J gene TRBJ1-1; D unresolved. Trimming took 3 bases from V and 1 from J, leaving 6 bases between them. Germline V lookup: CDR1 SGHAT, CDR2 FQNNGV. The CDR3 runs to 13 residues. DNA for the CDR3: TGTGCCAGCAGCTTTCTGCAGAACACTGAAGCTTTCTTT. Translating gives CASSFLQNTEAFF.

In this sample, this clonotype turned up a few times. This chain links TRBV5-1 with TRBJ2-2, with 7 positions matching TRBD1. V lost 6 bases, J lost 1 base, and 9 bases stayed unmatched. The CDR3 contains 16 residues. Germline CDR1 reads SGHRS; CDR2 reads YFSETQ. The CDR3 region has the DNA TGCGCCAGCACCTCGGATAGGACAGGGAACACCGGGGAGCTGTTTTTT. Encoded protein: CASTSDRTGNTGELFF.

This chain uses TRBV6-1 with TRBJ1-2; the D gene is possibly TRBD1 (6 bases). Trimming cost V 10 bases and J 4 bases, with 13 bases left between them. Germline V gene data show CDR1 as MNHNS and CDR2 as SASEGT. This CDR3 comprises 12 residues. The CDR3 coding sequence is TGTGCCATCGGGGGGGGCTCCTATGGCTACACCTTC. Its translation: CAIGGGSYGYTF.

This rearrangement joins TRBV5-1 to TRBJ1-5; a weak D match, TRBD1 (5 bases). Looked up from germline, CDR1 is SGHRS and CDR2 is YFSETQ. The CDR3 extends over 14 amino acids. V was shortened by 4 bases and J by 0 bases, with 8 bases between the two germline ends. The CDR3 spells CASSGDGSNQPQHF. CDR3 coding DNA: TGCGCCAGCAGCGGGGACGGTAGCAATCAGCCCCAGCATTTT.

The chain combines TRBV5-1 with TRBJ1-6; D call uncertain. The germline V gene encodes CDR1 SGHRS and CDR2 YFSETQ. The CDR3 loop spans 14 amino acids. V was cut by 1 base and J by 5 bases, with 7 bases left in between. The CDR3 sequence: CASSLTADNSPLHF. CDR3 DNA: TGCGCCAGCAGCTTGACAGCAGATAATTCACCCCTCCACTTT.

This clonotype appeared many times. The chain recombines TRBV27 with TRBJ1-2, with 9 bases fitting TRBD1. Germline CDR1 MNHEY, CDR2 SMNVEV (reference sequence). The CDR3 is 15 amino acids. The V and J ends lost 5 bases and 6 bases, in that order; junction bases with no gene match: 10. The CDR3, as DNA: TGTGCCAGCAGTCCCCTCGGGACAGGGAGGAATGGCTACACCTTC. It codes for CASSPLGTGRNGYTF.

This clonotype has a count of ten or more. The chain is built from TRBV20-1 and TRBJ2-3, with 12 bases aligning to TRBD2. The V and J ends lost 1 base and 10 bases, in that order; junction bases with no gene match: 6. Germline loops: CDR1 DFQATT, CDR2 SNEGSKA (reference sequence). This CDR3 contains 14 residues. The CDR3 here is CSARVSASGGAQYF. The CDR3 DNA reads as TGCAGTGCTAGAGTTTCGGCTAGCGGGGGGGCGCAGTATTTT.

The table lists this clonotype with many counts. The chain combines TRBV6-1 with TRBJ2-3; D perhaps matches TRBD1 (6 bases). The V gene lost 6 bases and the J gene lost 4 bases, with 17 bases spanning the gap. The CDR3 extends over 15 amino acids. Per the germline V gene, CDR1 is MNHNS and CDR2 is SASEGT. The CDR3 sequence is CASSRSRTGPDTQYF. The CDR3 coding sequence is TGTGCCAGCAGCCGATCACGCACAGGGCCAGATACGCAGTATTTT.

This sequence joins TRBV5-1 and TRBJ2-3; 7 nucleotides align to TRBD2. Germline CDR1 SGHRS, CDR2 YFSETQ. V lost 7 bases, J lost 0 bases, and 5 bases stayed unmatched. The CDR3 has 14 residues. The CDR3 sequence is CASGGGRSTDTQYF. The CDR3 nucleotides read TGCGCCAGCGGGGGGGGGAGGAGCACAGATACGCAGTATTTT.

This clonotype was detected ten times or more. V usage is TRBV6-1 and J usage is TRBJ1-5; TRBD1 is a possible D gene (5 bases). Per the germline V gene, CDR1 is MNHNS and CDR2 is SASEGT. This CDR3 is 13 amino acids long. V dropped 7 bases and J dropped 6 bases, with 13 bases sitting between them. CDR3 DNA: TGTGCCAGCACCACAGGAGTAAGTCAGCCCCAGCATTTT. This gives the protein CASTTGVSQPQHF.

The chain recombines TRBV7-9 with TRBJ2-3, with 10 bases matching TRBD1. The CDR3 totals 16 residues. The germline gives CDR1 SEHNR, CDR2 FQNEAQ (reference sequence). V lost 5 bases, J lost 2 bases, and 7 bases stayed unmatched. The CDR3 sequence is CASSPQDRGSTDTQYF. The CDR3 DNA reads TGTGCCAGCAGCCCCCAGGACAGGGGGTCCACAGATACGCAGTATTTT.